This entry features one T cell receptor beta chain sequence. These data come from a study of molecular identifiers for immune sequencing clone quantification. Trimming removed 1 base from V and 4 bases from J; junction bases left unmatched: 7. The germline V gene has CDR1 LGHDT and CDR2 YNNKEL (reference sequence). The CDR3 has 17 residues. TCRdb redid the calling of the PCR reads with MiXCR, one entry per CDR3 protein. The sample shows 300,000 to 400,000 distinct CDR3 sequences, 24% of them seen only once. When naive CD8 T cells were sorted, they were gated as CD8+CD4-CCR7+CD45RA+. What was sequenced was naive CD8+ T cells from blood, with Jurkat cell RNA spiked in. Specified subset: FACS-sorted CD8+CD4-CCR7+CD45RA+ naive T cells. This TCR came from a human donor in good health. Some libraries in this study had Jurkat cell RNA spiked in. J is TRBJ2-5 and V is TRBV3-1, with TRBD2 identical over 12 bases. In nucleotides, the CDR3 is TGTGCCAGCAGCCAAGCATCTAGCGGGGGGGCCGGAGAGACCCAGTACTTC. As protein: CASSQASSGGAGETQYF.